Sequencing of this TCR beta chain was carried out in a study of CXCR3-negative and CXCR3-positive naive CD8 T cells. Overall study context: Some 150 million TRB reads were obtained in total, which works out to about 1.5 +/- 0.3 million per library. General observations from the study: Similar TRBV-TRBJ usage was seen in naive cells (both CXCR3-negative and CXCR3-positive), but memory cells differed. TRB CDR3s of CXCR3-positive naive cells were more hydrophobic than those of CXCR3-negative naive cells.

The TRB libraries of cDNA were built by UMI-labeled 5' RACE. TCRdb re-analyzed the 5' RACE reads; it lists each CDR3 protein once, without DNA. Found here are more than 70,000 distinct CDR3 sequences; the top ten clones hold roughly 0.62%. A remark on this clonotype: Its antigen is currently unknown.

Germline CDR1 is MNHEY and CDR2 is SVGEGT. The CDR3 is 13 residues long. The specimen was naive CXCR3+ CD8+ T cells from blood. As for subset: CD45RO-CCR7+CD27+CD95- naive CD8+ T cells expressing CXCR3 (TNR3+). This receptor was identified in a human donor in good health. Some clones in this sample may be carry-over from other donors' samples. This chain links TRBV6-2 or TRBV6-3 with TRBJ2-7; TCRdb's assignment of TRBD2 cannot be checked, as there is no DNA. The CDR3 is CASSYTGPDEQYF.